Listed below are T cell receptor beta chains from one sample, sequenced in a study of cytomegalovirus exposure and HLA in healthy donors. Measured with immunoSEQ multiplex PCR; TCRdb has only the in-frame clones, and not every one. The data hold around 100,000 clones, with about 80% observed a single time. Material for sequencing was PBMCs. The receptors were sampled from a woman aged 35 to 49 in good health and CMV-seronegative. Both conserved end residues are part of each CDR3. Each record gives: V gene, clone size, J gene, D gene, CDR3 DNA, CDR3 protein. D genes are given only for firm matches. Size is stated for part of the rows, as once, few or many counts, or as a class when the clone is expanded.

>TRBV29-1|.|TRBJ2-6|.
TGCAGCGTTGAAGAGGAGTCTGGGGCCAACGTCCTGACTTTC
CSVEEESGANVLTF
>TRBV28|.|TRBJ2-5|TRBD1
TGTGCCAGCAGTTTCCGGACAGGGGCTGCCCAAGAGACCCAGTACTTC
CASSFRTGAAQETQYF
>TRBV5-8|few|TRBJ2-5|TRBD2
TGTGCCAGCAGCCCCCGGACTAGCGGGGGAGAGACCCAGTACTTC
CASSPRTSGGETQYF
>TRBV19|.|TRBJ2-2|.
TGTGCCAGTAAAGACCACACCACCACCGGGGAGCTGCTTTTT
CASKDHTTTGELLF
>TRBV27|.|TRBJ1-1|TRBD1
TGTGCCAGCAGTTTATGGGGACAGGGAGACATGAACACTGAAGCTTTCTTT
CASSLWGQGDMNTEAFF
>TRBV7-2|once|TRBJ1-5|.
TGTGCCAGCAGCAGGACAGCTTATAGCAATCAGCCCCAGCATTTT
CASSRTAYSNQPQHF
>TRBV7-2|.|TRBJ2-3|.
TGTGCCAGCAACTTACTGAGGGGCACAGATACGCAGTATTTT
CASNLLRGTDTQYF
>TRBV28|.|TRBJ1-1|.
TGTGCCAGCAGTACAGGGACACCGAACACTGAAGCTTTCTTT
CASSTGTPNTEAFF
>TRBV12-5|.|TRBJ2-2|TRBD2
TGTGCTAGTGGTTTGGGGGGGGGCACCGGGGAGCTGTTTTTT
CASGLGGGTGELFF
>TRBV5-1|few|TRBJ2-1|TRBD2
TGCGCCAGCAGCTTTCAGATCGGCGCGGGGGGATACAATGAGCAGTTCTTC
CASSFQIGAGGYNEQFF
>TRBV4-2|.|TRBJ1-5|TRBD1
TGTGCCAGCAGCCAAGTCGGGGACAGACACAATCAGCCCCAGCATTTT
CASSQVGDRHNQPQHF
>TRBV6-1|.|TRBJ2-7|.
TGTGCCAGCGCCCCCCTCTTGGAGTACGAGCAGTACTTC
CASAPLLEYEQYF
>TRBV4-3|.|TRBJ2-1|.
TGCGCCAGCAGCCAAGACGATACAGGACTATCTTACAATGAGCAGTTCTTC
CASSQDDTGLSYNEQFF
>TRBV6-1|once|TRBJ2-2|TRBD1
TGTGCCAGCAGTGAACAGGGGGCGACCGGGGAGCTGTTTTTT
CASSEQGATGELFF
>TRBV27|.|TRBJ2-3|TRBD1
TGTGCCAGCAGCGACCACGGACAGGGTAATTTTGGAGATACGCAGTATTTT
CASSDHGQGNFGDTQYF
>TRBV28|.|TRBJ1-6|.
TGTGCCAGCAGCCCAGGCGGGGAAAGGAGCCGTACACCCCTCCACTTT
CASSPGGERSRTPLHF
>TRBV7-9|.|TRBJ1-3|.
TGTTCCAGCAACTTAGATTGGGGGGGCTCTGGAAACACCATATATTTT
CSSNLDWGGSGNTIYF
>TRBV19|.|TRBJ1-1|.
TGTACCAGTAGTTCAACAGGGAGCACTGAAGCTTTCTTT
CTSSSTGSTEAFF
>TRBV7-2|.|TRBJ2-2|.
TGTGCCACTCGGGAGACACCGAACACCGGGGAGCTGTTTTTT
CATRETPNTGELFF
>TRBV6-5|.|TRBJ1-1|.
TGTGCCAGCAGTTACCAGCAAGGGGAGAACACTGAAGCTTTCTTT
CASSYQQGENTEAFF
>TRBV5-1|.|TRBJ2-7|TRBD2
TGCGCCAGCAGCTTGGGCCTAGCGGGAGACCACTACGAGCAGTACTTC
CASSLGLAGDHYEQYF
>TRBV5-1|.|TRBJ2-3|TRBD2
TGCGCCAGCAGCTTGGGACTAGCGGGGGTGGATACGCAGTATTTT
CASSLGLAGVDTQYF
>TRBV10-3|.|TRBJ1-1|.
TGTGCCATCAGTGACCCTGGAGGGGACTCCAAAGCTTTCTTT
CAISDPGGDSKAFF
>TRBV5-1|.|TRBJ1-4|TRBD1
TGCGCCAGCAGCACAGGGGGCACTAATGAAAAACTGTTTTTT
CASSTGGTNEKLFF
>TRBV7-9|.|TRBJ2-5|TRBD1
TGTGCCAGCAGCTGGACAGGGGAAGGGGAGACCCAGTACTTC
CASSWTGEGETQYF
>TRBV6-6|.|TRBJ2-1|.
TGTGCCAGCAGTTACGCCCAGGACAATGAGCAGTTCTTC
CASSYAQDNEQFF
>TRBV9|once|TRBJ2-1|.
TGTGCCAGCAGCGTATACATTTACAATGAGCAGTTCTTC
CASSVYIYNEQFF
>TRBV5-1|.|TRBJ2-7|TRBD1
TGCGCCAGCAGCTTGGATCTAGGACAGGGTACGCGCGAGCAGTACTTC
CASSLDLGQGTREQYF
>TRBV29-1|.|TRBJ2-4|.
TGCAGCGTTGAGGGGCTTACAAAGGGGATTCAGTACTTC
CSVEGLTKGIQYF
>TRBV7-9|.|TRBJ2-5|TRBD2
TGTGCCAGCAGTCCCACCGGGACTAGCGCCGGGGAGACCCAGTACTTC
CASSPTGTSAGETQYF
>TRBV5-4|few|TRBJ1-1|TRBD1
TGTGCCAGCAGCCGGGGACAGGGGAACACTGAAGCTTTCTTT
CASSRGQGNTEAFF
>TRBV2|.|TRBJ2-3|TRBD1
TGTGCCAGCGGTAGGGTCAGGGGGAGCACAGATACGCAGTATTTT
CASGRVRGSTDTQYF
>TRBV5-6|.|TRBJ2-6|TRBD1
TGTGCCAGCAGCCGTATACCGGGACAGCTGAGCTCTGGGGCCAACGTCCTGACTTTC
CASSRIPGQLSSGANVLTF
>TRBV5-6|.|TRBJ1-6|TRBD1
TGTGCCAGCAACCTCTTGGGACAGGTGGGTTCACCCCTCCACTTT
CASNLLGQVGSPLHF
>TRBV7-9|few|TRBJ2-7|TRBD1
TGTGCCAGCAGCTCGCTCGGGACAGGGGAGGACTACGAGCAGTACTTC
CASSSLGTGEDYEQYF
>TRBV6-1|.|TRBJ1-5|.
TGTGCCAGCAGTGAGAAAAGCCAGCCCCAGCATTTT
CASSEKSQPQHF
>TRBV5-8|once|TRBJ1-3|TRBD1
TGTGCCAGCAGCTTGGACCTGGGACAGGGACCCTCTGGAAACACCATATATTTT
CASSLDLGQGPSGNTIYF
>TRBV5-6|.|TRBJ2-7|.
TGTGCCAGCAGCGCGGGTCGGGGGTACGAGCAGTACTTC
CASSAGRGYEQYF
>TRBV9|.|TRBJ2-2|.
TGTGCCAGCAGCCCCCTAGGTACCACCGGGGAGCTGTTTTTT
CASSPLGTTGELFF
>TRBV5-4|.|TRBJ1-4|TRBD1
TGTGCCAGCAGCTTGAGGGGGCTGAGCACACTGTTTTTT
CASSLRGLSTLFF
>TRBV29-1|.|TRBJ2-2|TRBD2
TGCAGCGCAATAGGACTAGCGAAAGCCACCGGGGAGCTGTTTTTT
CSAIGLAKATGELFF
>TRBV29-1|.|TRBJ1-2|.
TGCAGCGTTAATGGGGGCACGGACTATGGCTACACCTTC
CSVNGGTDYGYTF
>TRBV6-6|.|TRBJ2-3|.
TGTGCCAGCAGTTACGCCCGTTTCGGGGCAGATACGCAGTATTTT
CASSYARFGADTQYF
>TRBV27|.|TRBJ2-7|.
TGTGCCAGCAGTTGGCTACAGTCTGGGTCCGAGCAGTACTTC
CASSWLQSGSEQYF
>TRBV19|.|TRBJ1-2|.
TGTGCCAGTAACTCCGGGGGGGCCAACTATGGCTACACCTTC
CASNSGGANYGYTF
>TRBV2|.|TRBJ1-3|.
TGTGCCAGCAGTGAAAGGCAGGGCCTCTCTGGAAACACCATATATTTT
CASSERQGLSGNTIYF
>TRBV6-1|.|TRBJ2-7|TRBD2
TGTGCCAGCAGTGAATTGGCTAGCGGGGCCTACGAGCAGTACTTC
CASSELASGAYEQYF
>TRBV27|.|TRBJ2-7|.
TGTGCCAGCAGTTTCCGTCCAGGCAACTCCTACGAGCAGTACTTC
CASSFRPGNSYEQYF
>TRBV19|.|TRBJ2-3|TRBD2
TGTGCCAGTAGCGTTGGCGGGGGAGGAGGCACAGATACGCAGTATTTT
CASSVGGGGGTDTQYF
>TRBV7-8|.|TRBJ2-5|TRBD1
TGTGCCAGCAGCTTAGAGCGCAGGGGGCTTCAAGAGACCCAGTACTTC
CASSLERRGLQETQYF
>TRBV7-9|once|TRBJ1-1|.
TGTTCCAGCAGCCCCCCGGGGGAGAGGAGGAACACTGAAGCTTTCTTT
CSSSPPGERRNTEAFF
>TRBV5-6|once|TRBJ2-7|.
TGTGCCAGCAGCCCGTGGGGGGACTACGAGCAGTACTTC
CASSPWGDYEQYF
>TRBV28|.|TRBJ2-7|TRBD2
TGTGCCAGCATCGCGGGGGGGGTAGGCGAGCAGTACTTC
CASIAGGVGEQYF